This TCR beta chain came from a study of early T cells in non-severe SARS-CoV-2 infection. This clonotype showed up many times. Its target is not known. A read error may account for a junction end that differs from germline. Study-level results: Clonotype matching in VDJdb favored anti-spike CD8 responses and did not capture private and CD4 specificities.

TCRdb called the 5' RACE reads again in MiXCR, with one record for every CDR3 protein. In the table there are tens of thousands of distinct CDR3 sequences, 5.1% of which are singletons. Germline V gene data show CDR1 as SSHAT and CDR2 as FNYEAQ (reference sequence). The CDR3 is made up of 14 amino acids. This clonotype was obtained from an adult who was a healthcare worker with PCR-confirmed SARS-CoV-2 infection or an uninfected control (not recorded which). The sequenced material came from whole blood. The chain couples TRBV7-7 to TRBJ2-1, with 9 bases lining up with TRBD2. The CDR3 DNA reads as TGTGCTAGCAGCTTTGGGACTAGCCTCGAAGAGCAGTTCTTC. As protein: CASSFGTSLEEQFF. The variable domain in full, with the rest retrieved from reference TRBV7-7 and TRBJ2-1, is GAGVSQSPRYKVTKRGQDVTLRCDPISSHATLYWYQQALGQGPEFLTYFNYEAQPDKSGLPSDRFSAERPEGSISTLTIQRTEQRDSAMYRCASSFGTSLEEQFFGPGTRLTVL.